These 2 T cell receptor beta chains originate from one sample sequenced in a study of cytomegalovirus exposure and HLA in healthy donors. 60 Vbeta and 13 Jbeta primers were used in PCR. Produced via immunoSEQ multiplex PCR; TCRdb's table is partial and in-frame only. Altogether some 150,000 clones are present, roughly 73% being singletons, with the ten largest covering around 1.5%. Sequenced input: PBMCs. The receptors shown here come from a female donor in good health and CMV-seronegative.

The V gene is TRBV7-9, the J gene TRBJ1-5, with D uncertain. Germline CDR1 SEHNR, CDR2 FQNEAQ (reference sequence). There are 15 residues in the CDR3. V dropped 1 base and J dropped 3 bases, with 10 bases sitting between them. DNA for the CDR3: TGTGCCAGCAGCTTAGGTCCGGGGTTCAATCAGCCCCAGCATTTT. Its protein is CASSLGPGFNQPQHF.

The rearrangement links TRBV7-3 to TRBJ2-5, with 9 bases aligning to TRBD2. CDR3 length: 14 amino acids. Germline CDR1 and CDR2: SGHTA and FQGTGA. Trimming took 5 bases from V and 1 from J; bases not matched to a gene: 2. The CDR3 is CASSTSGPQETQYF. As DNA, the CDR3 is TGTGCCAGCAGCACTAGCGGGCCCCAAGAGACCCAGTACTTC.